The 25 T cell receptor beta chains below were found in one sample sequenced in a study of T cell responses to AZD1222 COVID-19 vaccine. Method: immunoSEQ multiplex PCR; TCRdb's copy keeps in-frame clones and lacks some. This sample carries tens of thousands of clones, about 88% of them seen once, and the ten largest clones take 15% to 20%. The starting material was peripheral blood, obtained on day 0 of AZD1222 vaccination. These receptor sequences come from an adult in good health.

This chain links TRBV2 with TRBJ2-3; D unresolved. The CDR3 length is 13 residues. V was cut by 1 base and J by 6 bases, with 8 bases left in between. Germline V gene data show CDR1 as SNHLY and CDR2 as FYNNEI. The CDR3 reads CASSEVGSDTQYF. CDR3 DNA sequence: TGTGCCAGCAGTGAAGTGGGATCTGATACGCAGTATTTT.

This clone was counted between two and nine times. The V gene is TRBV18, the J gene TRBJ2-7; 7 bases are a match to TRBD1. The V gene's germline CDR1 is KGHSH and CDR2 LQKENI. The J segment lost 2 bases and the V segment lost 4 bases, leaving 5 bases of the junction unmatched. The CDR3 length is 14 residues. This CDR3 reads CASSLGDSPYEQYF. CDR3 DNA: TGTGCCAGCTCACTCGGGGACAGCCCCTACGAGCAGTACTTC.

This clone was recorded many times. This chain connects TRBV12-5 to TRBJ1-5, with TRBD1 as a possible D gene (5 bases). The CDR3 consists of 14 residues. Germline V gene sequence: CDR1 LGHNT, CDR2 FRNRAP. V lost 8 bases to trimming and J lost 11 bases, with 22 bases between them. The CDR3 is CASRAGTTVEAQHF. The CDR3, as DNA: TGTGCTAGTCGGGCGGGGACGACCGTAGAGGCCCAGCATTTT.

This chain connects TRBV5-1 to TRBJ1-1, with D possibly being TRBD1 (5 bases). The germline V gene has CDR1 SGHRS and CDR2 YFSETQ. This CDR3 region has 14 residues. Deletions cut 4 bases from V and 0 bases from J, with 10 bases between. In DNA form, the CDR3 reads TGCGCCAGCAGCCCCGGGGCAATGAACACTGAAGCTTTCTTT. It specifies CASSPGAMNTEAFF.

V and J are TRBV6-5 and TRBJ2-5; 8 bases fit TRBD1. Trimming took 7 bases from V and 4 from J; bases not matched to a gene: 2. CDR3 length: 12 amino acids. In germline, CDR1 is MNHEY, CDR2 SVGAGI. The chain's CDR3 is CASTGQGETQYF. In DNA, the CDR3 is TGTGCCAGCACAGGACAGGGAGAGACCCAGTACTTC.

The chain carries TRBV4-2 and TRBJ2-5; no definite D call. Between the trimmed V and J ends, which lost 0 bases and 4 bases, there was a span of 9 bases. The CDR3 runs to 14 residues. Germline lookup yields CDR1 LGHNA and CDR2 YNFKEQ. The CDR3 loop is CASSQDTGRETQYF. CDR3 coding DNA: TGTGCCAGCAGCCAAGATACCGGTCGAGAGACCCAGTACTTC.

The CDR3 loop is CASSYTSRGTGELFF. CDR3 nucleotides: TGTGCCAGCAGTTACACGAGCCGCGGCACCGGGGAGCTGTTTTTT. The chain is built from TRBV6-5 and TRBJ2-2; unclear D gene. Trimming took 2 bases from V and 4 from J, leaving 11 bases between them. The germline V gene encodes CDR1 MNHEY and CDR2 SVGAGI. The CDR3 consists of 15 residues.

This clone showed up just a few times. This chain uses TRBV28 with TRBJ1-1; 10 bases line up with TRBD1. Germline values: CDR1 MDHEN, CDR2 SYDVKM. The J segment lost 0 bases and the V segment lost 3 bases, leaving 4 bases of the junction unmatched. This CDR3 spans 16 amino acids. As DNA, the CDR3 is TGTGCCAGCAGTTTTTGGGACAGGGGAATGAACACTGAAGCTTTCTTT. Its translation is CASSFWDRGMNTEAFF.

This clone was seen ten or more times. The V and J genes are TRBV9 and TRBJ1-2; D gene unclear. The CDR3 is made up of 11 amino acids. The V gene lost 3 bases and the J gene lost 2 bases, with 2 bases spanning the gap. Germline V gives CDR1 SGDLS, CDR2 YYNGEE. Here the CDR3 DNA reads TGTGCCAGCAGCGGCAACTATGGCTACACCTTC. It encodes CASSGNYGYTF.

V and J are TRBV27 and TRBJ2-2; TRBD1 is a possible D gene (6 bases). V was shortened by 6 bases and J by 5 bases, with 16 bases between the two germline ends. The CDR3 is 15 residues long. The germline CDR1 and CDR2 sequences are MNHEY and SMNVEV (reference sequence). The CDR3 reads CASSKGHPRTGELFF. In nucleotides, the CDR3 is TGTGCCAGCAGCAAGGGACACCCGAGGACCGGGGAGCTGTTTTTT.

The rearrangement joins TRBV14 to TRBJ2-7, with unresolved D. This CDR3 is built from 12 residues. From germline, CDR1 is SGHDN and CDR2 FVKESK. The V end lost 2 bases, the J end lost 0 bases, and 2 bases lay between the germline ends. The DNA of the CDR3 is TGTGCCAGCAGCCAAACCTCCTACGAGCAGTACTTC. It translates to CASSQTSYEQYF. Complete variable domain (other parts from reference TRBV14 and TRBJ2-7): EAGVTQFPSHSVIEKGQTVTLRCDPISGHDNLYWYRRVMGKEIKFLLHFVKESKQDESGMPNNRFLAERTGGTYSTLKVQPAELEDSGVYFCASSQTSYEQYFGPGTRLTVT.

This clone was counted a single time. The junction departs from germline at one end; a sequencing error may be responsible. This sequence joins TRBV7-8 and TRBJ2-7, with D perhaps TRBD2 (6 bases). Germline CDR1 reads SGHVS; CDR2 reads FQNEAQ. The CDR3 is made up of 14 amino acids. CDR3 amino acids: CASNLDREPYEQYF. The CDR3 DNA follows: TGTGCCAGCAACTTAGATCGGGAGCCCTACGAGCAGTACTTC.

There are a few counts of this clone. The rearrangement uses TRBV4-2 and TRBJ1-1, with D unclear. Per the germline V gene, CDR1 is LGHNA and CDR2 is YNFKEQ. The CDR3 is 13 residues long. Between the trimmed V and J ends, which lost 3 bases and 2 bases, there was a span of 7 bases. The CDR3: CASSQFLNTEAFF. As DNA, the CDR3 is TGTGCCAGCAGCCAGTTTTTAAACACTGAAGCTTTCTTT.

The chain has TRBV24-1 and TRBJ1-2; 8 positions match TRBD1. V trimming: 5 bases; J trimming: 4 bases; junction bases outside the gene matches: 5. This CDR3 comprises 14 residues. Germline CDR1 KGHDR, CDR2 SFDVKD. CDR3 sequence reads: CATSGRDRTYGYTF. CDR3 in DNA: TGTGCCACCAGTGGGCGGGACAGGACCTATGGCTACACCTTC.

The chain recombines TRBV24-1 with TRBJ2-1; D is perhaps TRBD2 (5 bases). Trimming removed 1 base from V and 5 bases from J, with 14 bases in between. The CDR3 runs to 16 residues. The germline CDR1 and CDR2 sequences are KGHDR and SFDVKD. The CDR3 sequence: CATSDLTSSRDNEQFF. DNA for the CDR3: TGTGCCACCAGTGATTTAACTTCTAGCCGGGACAATGAGCAGTTCTTC.

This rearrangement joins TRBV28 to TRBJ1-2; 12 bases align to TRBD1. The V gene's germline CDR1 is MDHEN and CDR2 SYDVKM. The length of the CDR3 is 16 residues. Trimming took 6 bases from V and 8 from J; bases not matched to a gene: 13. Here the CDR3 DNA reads TGTGCCAGCAGGGGGACAGGGGGCCCCGTATTGCGAGGCTACACCTTC. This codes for CASRGTGGPVLRGYTF.

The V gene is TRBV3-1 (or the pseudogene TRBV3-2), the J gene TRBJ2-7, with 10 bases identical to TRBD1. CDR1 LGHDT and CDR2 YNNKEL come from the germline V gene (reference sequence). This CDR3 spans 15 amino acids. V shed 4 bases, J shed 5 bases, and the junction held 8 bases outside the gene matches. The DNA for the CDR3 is TGTGCCAGCAGCCTCCCGGGACAGGGGTTCCACGAGCAGTACTTC. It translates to CASSLPGQGFHEQYF.

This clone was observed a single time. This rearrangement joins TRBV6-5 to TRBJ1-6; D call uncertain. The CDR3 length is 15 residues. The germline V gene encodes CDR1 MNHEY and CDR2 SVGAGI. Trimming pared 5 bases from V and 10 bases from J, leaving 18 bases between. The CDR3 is CASSRVREGGSPLHF. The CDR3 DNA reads TGTGCCAGCAGTCGCGTTAGAGAGGGCGGGTCACCCCTCCACTTT.

The CDR3 spells CASSELGTGELFF. The DNA of the CDR3 is TGTGCCAGCAGCGAACTGGGCACCGGGGAGCTGTTTTTT. V gene TRBV7-9 combines with J gene TRBJ2-2; D not certain. The germline V gene encodes CDR1 SEHNR and CDR2 FQNEAQ (reference sequence). The CDR3 contains 13 residues. V lost 5 bases to trimming and J lost 4 bases, with 8 bases between them.

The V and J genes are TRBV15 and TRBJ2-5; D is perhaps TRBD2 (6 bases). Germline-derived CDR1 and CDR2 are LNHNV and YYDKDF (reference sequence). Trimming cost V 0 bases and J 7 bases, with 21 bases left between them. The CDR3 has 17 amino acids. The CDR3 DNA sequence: TGTGCCACCAGCAGAGAAATTGGGGCCCGGGAGAGCGTGACCCAGTACTTC. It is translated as CATSREIGARESVTQYF.

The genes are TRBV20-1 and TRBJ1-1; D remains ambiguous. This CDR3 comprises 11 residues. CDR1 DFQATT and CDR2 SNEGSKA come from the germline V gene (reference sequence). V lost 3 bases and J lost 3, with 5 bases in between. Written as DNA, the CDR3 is TGCAGTGCTAGGGGCGACACTGAAGCTTTCTTT. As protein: CSARGDTEAFF.

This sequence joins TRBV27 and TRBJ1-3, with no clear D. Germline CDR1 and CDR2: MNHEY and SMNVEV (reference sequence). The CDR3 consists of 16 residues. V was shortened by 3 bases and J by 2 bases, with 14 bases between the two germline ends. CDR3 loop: CASSFSVPMTGNTIYF. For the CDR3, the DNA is TGTGCCAGCAGTTTTTCGGTCCCCATGACTGGAAACACCATATATTTT.

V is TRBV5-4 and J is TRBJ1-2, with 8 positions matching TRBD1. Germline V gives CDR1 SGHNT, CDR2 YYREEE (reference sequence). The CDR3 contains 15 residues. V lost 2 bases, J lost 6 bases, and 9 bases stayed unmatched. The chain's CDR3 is CASSFGQGKGNGYTF. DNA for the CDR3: TGTGCCAGCAGCTTTGGACAGGGAAAAGGGAATGGCTACACCTTC.

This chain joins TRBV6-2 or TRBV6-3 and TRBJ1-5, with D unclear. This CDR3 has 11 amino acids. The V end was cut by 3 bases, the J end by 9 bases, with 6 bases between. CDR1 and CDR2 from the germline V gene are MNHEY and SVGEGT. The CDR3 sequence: CASSYRGPQHF. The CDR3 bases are TGTGCCAGCAGTTATCGCGGGCCCCAGCATTTT.

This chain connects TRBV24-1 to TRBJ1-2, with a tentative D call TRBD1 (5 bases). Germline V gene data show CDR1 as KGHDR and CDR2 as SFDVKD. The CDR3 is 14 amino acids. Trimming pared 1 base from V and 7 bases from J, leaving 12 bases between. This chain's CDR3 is CATSDFGGSSGYTF. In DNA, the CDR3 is TGTGCCACCAGTGATTTCGGGGGATCCTCTGGCTACACCTTC.